A single sample gave rise to the 15 T cell receptor beta chains below, sequenced in a study of blood T cells in healthy people across ages. Through a sample-barcoded 5' primer and a J-beta primer mix, a second PCR was run for about 6 to 11 cycles. TCRdb re-called the 5' RACE reads through MiXCR, storing one row per CDR3 protein. This repertoire shows 550,000 to 650,000 distinct CDR3 sequences, under 30% found once; its top ten account for approximately 14%. Specimen: blood. The receptor set was obtained from a woman over 75 in good health.

The chain combines TRBV5-1 with TRBJ2-1; TRBD2 aligns across 11 bases. The trim removed 4 bases at V and 5 bases at J, leaving 8 bases unmatched. Germline V gene data show CDR1 as SGHRS and CDR2 as YFSETQ. This CDR3 has 16 amino acids. The CDR3: CASSHARLAGNNEQFF. CDR3 DNA: TGCGCCAGCAGCCACGCCCGACTAGCGGGAAACAATGAGCAGTTCTTC.

The CDR3 bases are TGCAGCGCCTCGACGAGACAGGGGGCCTCCTACGAGCAGTACTTC. It codes for CSASTRQGASYEQYF. This sequence joins TRBV29-1 and TRBJ2-7; 10 nucleotides align to TRBD1. There are 15 residues in the CDR3. CDR1 and CDR2 from the germline V gene are SQVTM and ANQGSEA. Germline trimming cut 7 bases from V and 0 bases from J; bases unmatched to any gene: 9.

To note about this clonotype: The conserved final phenylalanine or tryptophan is absent from the CDR3, which likely points to a read error. CDR3 DNA sequence: TGCGCCAGCAGCTCGACACGGTCCTACGAGCAGTACTGC. Protein: CASSSTRSYEQYC. The genes are TRBV5-1 and TRBJ2-7; D unresolved. Trimming removed 3 bases from V and 1 base from J, with 8 bases in between. Per the germline V gene, CDR1 is SGHRS and CDR2 is YFSETQ. The CDR3 extends over 13 amino acids.

This clonotype showed up many times. The chain combines TRBV10-3 with TRBJ1-1, with 7 bases aligning to TRBD1. The CDR3 sequence is 14 residues long. Losses at the gene ends were 3 bases for V and 3 bases for J; bases not matched to a gene: 4. Germline V gene data show CDR1 as ENHRY and CDR2 as SYGVKD. The CDR3 region is CAISEVRGDTEAFF. The CDR3 DNA follows: TGTGCCATCAGTGAAGTCAGGGGGGACACTGAAGCTTTCTTT.

This clonotype was seen more than once but under ten times. V is TRBV19 and J is TRBJ2-5; 7 positions agree with TRBD1. The length of the CDR3 is 13 residues. V shed 7 bases and J 5 bases; nucleotides not matched to a gene: 7. CDR1 is LNHDA and CDR2 is SQIVND in the germline V gene (reference sequence). As DNA, the CDR3 is TGTGCCAGTACCAGACAGGGTTGGGAGACCCAGTACTTC. It translates to CASTRQGWETQYF. Together with reference TRBV19 and TRBJ2-5, the CDR3 gives the full variable domain: DGGITQSPKYLFRKEGQNVTLSCEQNLNHDAMYWYRQDPGQGLRLIYYSQIVNDFQKGDIAEGYSVSREKKESFPLTVTSAQKNPTAFYLCASTRQGWETQYFGPGTRLLVL.

This clonotype was recorded at least ten times. This chain connects TRBV20-1 to TRBJ2-7, with D unresolved. The CDR3 is 17 amino acids. The ends were cut back, 0 bases at V and 5 bases at J, with 23 bases in the middle. Germline CDR1 reads DFQATT; CDR2 reads SNEGSKA (reference sequence). CDR3 nucleotide sequence: TGCAGTGCTAGAGAAGGTCATAGGGAAGGTCTCTCGGACGAGCAGTACTTC. Translating gives CSAREGHREGLSDEQYF.

As for this clonotype: A junction boundary mismatches the germline segment, possibly from a read error. This CDR3 is CASGLGYKQYF. As DNA, the CDR3 is TGTGCTAGTGGTTTAGGCTACAAGCAGTACTTC. The chain combines TRBV12-5 with TRBJ2-7; D uncertain. Per germline, CDR1 LGHNT and CDR2 FRNRAP. This CDR3 has 11 amino acids.

J is TRBJ1-5 and V is TRBV6-1, with no clear D. This CDR3 spans 14 amino acids. CDR1 is MNHNS, CDR2 SASEGT, per germline. V was shortened by 2 bases and J by 6 bases, with 11 bases between the two germline ends. The DNA for the CDR3 is TGTGCCAGCAGTGAATTAGGGTCGGCTCAGCCCCAGCATTTT. This sequence encodes CASSELGSAQPQHF.

The sample holds many counts of this clonotype. V usage is TRBV6-1 and J usage is TRBJ2-1; TRBD1 matches 7 bases. Germline CDR1 and CDR2: MNHNS and SASEGT. V trimming: 8 bases; J trimming: 7 bases; junction bases outside the gene matches: 14. CDR3 length: 15 amino acids. This CDR3 reads CASRFTGAFPNEQFF. Written as DNA, the CDR3 is TGTGCCAGCCGTTTCACAGGGGCCTTTCCTAATGAGCAGTTCTTC.

Points on this clonotype: With a much larger clone just one base away, this may be a read error. The rearrangement links TRBV5-1 to TRBJ1-2; D unresolved. Germline V gene lookup returns CDR1 SGHRS and CDR2 YFSETQ. CDR3 length: 17 amino acids. The chain's CDR3 is CAGSTISADLFNYGYTF. In DNA form, the CDR3 reads TGCGCCGGCAGTACGATTTCCGCAGACCTGTTCAACTATGGCTACACCTTC.

The chain employs TRBV11-1 and TRBJ1-1, with 9 bases fitting TRBD1. With V trimmed by 6 bases and J by 2 bases, 7 bases remained unmatched. There are 15 residues in the CDR3. Looked up from germline, CDR1 is SGHAT and CDR2 is FQDESV (reference sequence). CDR3 protein: CASSHKQGANTEAFF. CDR3 DNA sequence: TGTGCCAGCAGTCATAAACAGGGGGCTAACACTGAAGCTTTCTTT.

There are many counts of this clonotype. DNA of the CDR3: TGTGCCAGCAGTTCCCGAGAGACCCAGTACTTC. Translation: CASSSRETQYF. This sequence joins TRBV28 and TRBJ2-5; no definite D call. Trimming left V 4 bases short and J 4 bases short, with 4 bases between. Germline V gene sequence: CDR1 MDHEN, CDR2 SYDVKM. This CDR3 has 11 amino acids. Combining the CDR3 with reference TRBV28 and TRBJ2-5 gives the whole variable domain DVKVTQSSRYLVKRTGEKVFLECVQDMDHENMFWYRQDPGLGLRLIYFSYDVKMKEKGDIPEGYSVSREKKERFSLILESASTNQTSMYLCASSSRETQYFGPGTRLLVL.

This clonotype has ten or more counts. The chain is built from TRBV7-2 and TRBJ2-1, with 12 bases that match TRBD2. Losses at the gene ends were 3 bases for V and 9 bases for J; bases not matched to a gene: 12. CDR3 length: 17 residues. The germline V gene encodes CDR1 SGHTA and CDR2 FQGNSA. The DNA of the CDR3 is TGTGCCAGCAGCTTCAGCGCGGTTACTAGCGGGGGGACTGAGCAGTTCTTC. Its protein product is CASSFSAVTSGGTEQFF.

Comment on this clonotype: A read error is possible here, since a much larger clone lies one base away. This chain joins TRBV11-2 and TRBJ2-3; TRBD1 agrees at 7 bases. The CDR3 has 15 residues. The germline V gene has CDR1 SGHAT and CDR2 FQNNGV. Trimming removed 6 bases from V and 0 bases from J; junction bases left unmatched: 6. CDR3 DNA sequence: TGTGCCAGCAGGGTCGACAGGGCCAGCACAGATACGCAGTATTTT. Translating it yields CASRVDRASTDTQYF.

On this clonotype itself: A much larger clone lies a single base off, so this may be a read error. The chain carries TRBV7-3 and TRBJ1-1; 7 bases are shared with TRBD1. This CDR3 has 16 amino acids. Germline CDR1 is SGHTA and CDR2 is FQGTGA. The CDR3 bases are TGTACCAGCAGCTTAACGCGCGCAGGGGGGTCCACTGAAGCTTTCTTT. It yields the protein CTSSLTRAGGSTEAFF.